These 31 T cell receptor beta chains were all obtained from the same sample, sequenced in a study of memory CD4+ T cells and cytomegalovirus serostatus. Sequencing was performed with immunoSEQ multiplex PCR; in TCRdb, only in-frame clones are kept and a portion is missing. This table has about 96,000 clones, about four fifths appearing once. Single viable CD3+CD4+CD8-CD45RO+ cells were sorted as the memory CD4+ T cells. The source material was memory CD4+ T cells from blood. Receptor source: an adult in good health and CMV-seropositive.

The chain recombines TRBV6-6 with TRBJ2-1, with 11 bases that match TRBD2. Trimming at V came to 8 bases and at J to 6 bases, leaving 12 bases not matched to a gene. Germline loops: CDR1 MNHNY, CDR2 SVGAGI (reference sequence). The CDR3 sequence is 16 residues long. CDR3 residues: CASVKGGLAAINEQFF. The CDR3 nucleotides read TGTGCCAGCGTAAAAGGGGGACTAGCGGCAATCAATGAGCAGTTCTTC.

J is TRBJ2-7 and V is TRBV6-1; a possible D gene is TRBD1 (6 bases). This CDR3 is built from 15 residues. Germline V gene lookup returns CDR1 MNHNS and CDR2 SASEGT. The germline V and J ends were trimmed by 7 bases and 9 bases, with 25 bases remaining between them. The CDR3 loop is CASTPGDRNIGGQYF. The CDR3 nucleotides read TGTGCCAGCACCCCCGGAGACAGGAACATCGGCGGGCAGTACTTC.

This clone has a handful of counts. The V and J genes are TRBV7-9 and TRBJ2-5; D is unclear. CDR3 length: 11 residues. V lost 5 bases to trimming and J lost 5 bases, with 6 bases between them. Looked up from germline, CDR1 is SEHNR and CDR2 is FQNEAQ (reference sequence). CDR3 coding DNA: TGTGCCAGCAGCGCGTGGGAGACCCAGTACTTC. Its protein is CASSAWETQYF. Supplemented by reference TRBV7-9 and TRBJ2-5, the full variable domain reads DTGVSQNPRHKITKRGQNVTFRCDPISEHNRLYWYRQTLGQGPEFLTYFQNEAQLEKSRLLSDRFSAERPKGSFSTLEIQRTEQGDSAMYLCASSAWETQYFGPGTRLLVL.

This clone has a handful of counts. The gene calls are TRBV10-2 and TRBJ2-1, with 9 bases that match TRBD2. J lost 8 bases, V lost 3 bases, and 8 bases had no gene match. This CDR3 comprises 15 residues. Germline V gene lookup returns CDR1 WSHSY and CDR2 SAAADI. The CDR3 DNA is TGCGCCAGCAGTGAATCGCTAGCGGGATCCGATGAGCAGTTCTTC. This sequence encodes CASSESLAGSDEQFF.

The V gene is TRBV6-1, the J gene TRBJ2-7; a possible D gene is TRBD2 (6 bases). V lost 3 bases to trimming and J lost 5 bases, with 11 bases between them. The CDR3 totals 13 residues. Germline CDR1 MNHNS, CDR2 SASEGT. CDR3 in DNA: TGTGCCAGCAGTGAGGATGGGGGGAACGAGCAGTACTTC. Its protein product is CASSEDGGNEQYF.

The chain recombines TRBV6-5 with TRBJ2-3; 7 bases line up with TRBD1. J gave up 5 bases and V 2 bases, and 7 bases lay outside the gene matches. Germline V gene data show CDR1 as MNHEY and CDR2 as SVGAGI. CDR3 length: 15 residues. CDR3: CASSYTNRGEDTQYF. The CDR3 DNA follows: TGTGCCAGCAGTTACACAAACAGGGGTGAAGATACGCAGTATTTT.

CDR3 sequence reads: CASSLVRGDEQYF. CDR3 in DNA: TGTGCCAGCAGCTTAGTTCGGGGAGACGAGCAGTACTTC. The J gene is TRBJ2-7, the V gene TRBV11-3; the D gene is possibly TRBD2 (5 bases). CDR1 and CDR2 (germline): SGHNT, YENEEA. The length of the CDR3 is 13 residues. The V and J ends lost 1 base and 5 bases respectively, with 9 bases between them.

This rearrangement joins TRBV7-9 to TRBJ2-4; D is possibly TRBD1 or TRBD2 (7 bases each). The CDR3 is 14 residues long. The V end was cut by 3 bases, the J end by 6 bases, with 12 bases between. CDR1 is SEHNR and CDR2 is FQNEAQ in the germline V gene (reference sequence). This CDR3 reads CASSLSGGGNIQYF. CDR3 bases: TGTGCCAGCAGCTTGTCAGGGGGGGGAAACATTCAGTACTTC.

The chain recombines TRBV18 with TRBJ1-3; D remains ambiguous. V lost 0 bases to trimming and J lost 4 bases, with 7 bases between them. Germline assignment: CDR1 KGHSH and CDR2 LQKENI. The length of the CDR3 is 14 residues. Written as DNA, the CDR3 is TGTGCCAGCTCACCACCTTCTAGAGGAAACACCATATATTTT. Translating gives CASSPPSRGNTIYF.

The chain recombines TRBV10-1 with TRBJ2-1; D remains unclear. The CDR3 is 14 residues long. V dropped 3 bases and J dropped 12 bases, with 18 bases sitting between them. The germline gives CDR1 WNHNN, CDR2 SYGVQD (reference sequence). The CDR3 DNA reads as TGCGCCAGCAGTGACGATCAGGTATCAGGTCCGCAGTTCTTC. Its protein product is CASSDDQVSGPQFF.

The V gene is TRBV7-2, the J gene TRBJ2-7; 11 bases map to TRBD2. J lost 2 bases, V lost 5 bases, and 8 bases had no gene match. The CDR3 sequence is 16 residues long. Germline CDR1 and CDR2: SGHTA and FQGNSA. Written as DNA, the CDR3 is TGTGCCAGCAGCGCCCCCCTAGCGGGAGGCACCTACGAGCAGTACTTC. This gives the protein CASSAPLAGGTYEQYF. Supplemented by reference TRBV7-2 and TRBJ2-7, the full variable domain reads GAGVSQSPSNKVTEKGKDVELRCDPISGHTALYWYRQSLGQGLEFLIYFQGNSAPDKSGLPSDRFSAERTGGSVSTLTIQRTQQEDSAVYLCASSAPLAGGTYEQYFGPGTRLTVT.

The chain carries TRBV5-8 and TRBJ1-5; 12 nucleotides agree with TRBD1. CDR1 and CDR2 (germline): SGHTS, YDEGEE. V lost 1 base and J lost 2; bases outside the gene matches: 10. The CDR3 loop spans 19 amino acids. In nucleotides, the CDR3 is TGTGCCAGCAGCTTGTCTCGGGGGACAGGGGGCTCAGGCAATCAGCCCCAGCATTTT. Its protein product is CASSLSRGTGGSGNQPQHF.

The chain has TRBV28 and TRBJ1-2; D is unresolved. The germline gives CDR1 MDHEN, CDR2 SYDVKM. The CDR3 has 16 residues. V lost 2 bases to trimming and J lost 0 bases, with 13 bases between them. CDR3 nucleotide sequence: TGTGCCAGCAGTTTACTCGGGCTCTCAGCTAACTATGGCTACACCTTC. Translated: CASSLLGLSANYGYTF.

This clone has a handful of counts. This sequence joins TRBV11-2 and TRBJ1-4; 7 bases fit TRBD1. CDR1 and CDR2 from the germline V gene are SGHAT and FQNNGV. CDR3 length: 17 amino acids. J was trimmed by 10 bases and V by 4 bases; bases with no gene match: 18. CDR3 sequence reads: CASSSSLAPGGIGKLFF. The DNA for the CDR3 is TGTGCCAGCAGCTCCAGCCTCGCCCCAGGGGGGATTGGAAAACTGTTTTTT.

The rearrangement joins TRBV29-1 to TRBJ2-1; the D gene is possibly TRBD2 (7 bases). The ends were cut back, 3 bases at V and 5 bases at J, with 20 bases in the middle. This CDR3 has 16 residues. The germline gives CDR1 SQVTM, CDR2 ANQGSEA. The CDR3 region has the DNA TGCAGCGTTGACGGGCACCGGGGGGCGAGACACAATGAGCAGTTCTTC. The encoded protein is CSVDGHRGARHNEQFF.

The chain employs TRBV5-1 and TRBJ2-3; D call uncertain. Trimming left V 4 bases short and J 1 base short, with 7 bases between. The CDR3 sequence is 13 residues long. Germline V lookup: CDR1 SGHRS, CDR2 YFSETQ. The chain's CDR3 is CASSPPGTDTQYF. DNA of the CDR3: TGCGCCAGCAGCCCCCCGGGCACAGATACGCAGTATTTT.

The CDR3 here is CASSEDPSPVNEQFF. Written as DNA, the CDR3 is TGTGCCAGCAGTGAGGACCCCAGTCCCGTCAATGAGCAGTTCTTC. V is TRBV2 and J is TRBJ2-1, with unresolved D. V lost 3 bases to trimming and J lost 6 bases, with 15 bases between them. The CDR3 covers 15 residues. CDR1 is SNHLY and CDR2 is FYNNEI in the germline V gene. The full variable domain, rest sourced from reference TRBV2 and TRBJ2-1, is EPEVTQTPSHQVTQMGQEVILRCVPISNHLYFYWYRQILGQKVEFLVSFYNNEISEKSEIFDDQFSVERPDGSNFTLKIRSTKLEDSAMYFCASSEDPSPVNEQFFGPGTRLTVL.

This rearrangement joins TRBV5-1 to TRBJ2-2, with 8 bases that match TRBD1. The CDR3 extends over 15 amino acids. Germline V gives CDR1 SGHRS, CDR2 YFSETQ. After removal of 3 bases from V and 4 bases from J, the junction contained 5 bases not matched to a gene. The CDR3 sequence is CASSWDRPPTGELFF. The CDR3 nucleotides read TGCGCCAGCAGCTGGGACAGGCCTCCCACCGGGGAGCTGTTTTTT.

The V and J genes are TRBV7-8 and TRBJ2-5; D not resolved. Germline V lookup: CDR1 SGHVS, CDR2 FQNEAQ. V was trimmed by 3 bases and J by 4 bases, leaving 3 bases between them. The length of the CDR3 is 11 residues. This CDR3 is CASSFSETQYF. The CDR3 nucleotides are TGTGCCAGCAGCTTTTCAGAGACCCAGTACTTC.

The chain carries TRBV27 and TRBJ2-3, with a weak D call TRBD2 (5 bases). The V and J ends lost 5 bases and 8 bases respectively, with 17 bases between them. The CDR3 runs 14 residues. Per the germline V gene, CDR1 is MNHEY and CDR2 is SMNVEV (reference sequence). The CDR3 DNA reads as TGTGCCAGCAGTGGTACTAGATTTGGTGGTACGCAGTATTTT. Translating gives CASSGTRFGGTQYF.

The table lists this clone with a few counts. This sequence joins TRBV11-2 and TRBJ2-2; D not certain. CDR1 and CDR2 from the germline V gene are SGHAT and FQNNGV. Trimming cost V 0 bases and J 4 bases, with 9 bases left between them. The CDR3 length is 15 residues. The CDR3 loop is CASSLDVKFTGELFF. The CDR3 DNA is TGTGCCAGCAGCTTAGACGTCAAATTCACCGGGGAGCTGTTTTTT.

The chain couples TRBV10-3 to TRBJ2-2; 9 bases fit TRBD1. V lost 4 bases to trimming and J lost 2 bases; unmatched junction nucleotides: 5. The CDR3 runs to 16 residues. CDR1 ENHRY and CDR2 SYGVKD come from the germline V gene. The CDR3 reads CAISGGTGYNTGELFF. The CDR3 DNA reads as TGTGCCATCAGTGGAGGGACAGGGTATAACACCGGGGAGCTGTTTTTT.

This chain uses TRBV7-3 with TRBJ2-3; D not resolved. The V end was cut by 2 bases, the J end by 5 bases, with 8 bases between. Looked up from germline, CDR1 is SGHTA and CDR2 is FQGTGA. The CDR3 covers 13 residues. The CDR3 here is CASSLGDRDTQYF. CDR3 DNA: TGTGCCAGCAGCTTAGGAGATAGAGATACGCAGTATTTT.

The chain combines TRBV6-5 with TRBJ2-5, with 10 nucleotides matching TRBD2. V shed 7 bases and J 7 bases; nucleotides not matched to a gene: 6. The CDR3 consists of 13 residues. Germline values: CDR1 MNHEY, CDR2 SVGAGI. The CDR3 DNA reads TGTGCCAGCAACCTAGCGGGGGAGGGGACCCAGTACTTC. Protein: CASNLAGEGTQYF.

This clone was counted a few times. J is TRBJ1-4 and V is TRBV28, with D perhaps TRBD1 (6 bases). Germline V lookup: CDR1 MDHEN, CDR2 SYDVKM. CDR3 length: 14 residues. V dropped 3 bases and J dropped 15 bases, with 20 bases sitting between them. As DNA, the CDR3 is TGTGCCAGCAGTTTTATCTCGGGGGCGGATTCCGTGTTTTTT. It is translated as CASSFISGADSVFF.

This clone was counted once. This chain joins TRBV9 and TRBJ2-5; TRBD2 is a possible D gene (6 bases). This CDR3 is 14 amino acids long. Looked up from germline, CDR1 is SGDLS and CDR2 is YYNGEE. Deletions cut 4 bases from V and 2 bases from J, with 12 bases between. CDR3 DNA sequence: TGTGCCAGCAGCAACCGGGACTTACAAGAGACCCAGTACTTC. It translates to CASSNRDLQETQYF.

The rearrangement joins TRBV7-2 to TRBJ1-1, with 8 bases aligning to TRBD1. Germline CDR1 reads SGHTA; CDR2 reads FQGNSA. This CDR3 has 17 residues. J lost 3 bases, V lost 2 bases, and 11 bases had no gene match. The CDR3 DNA reads TGTGCCAGCAGCTTATTACGCCTCGGACAGGGTTACACTGAAGCTTTCTTT. Protein sequence: CASSLLRLGQGYTEAFF.

The chain recombines TRBV30 with TRBJ1-1; TRBD1 is a possible D gene (5 bases). V was cut by 2 bases and J by 3 bases, with 7 bases left in between. The CDR3 loop spans 12 amino acids. The germline V gene encodes CDR1 GTSNPN and CDR2 SVGIG (reference sequence). The CDR3 is CAWSLGDTEAFF. The CDR3 coding sequence is TGTGCCTGGAGTCTAGGGGACACTGAAGCTTTCTTT.

A word on this clone: Additional DNA sequences in this sample encode the identical CDR3. This sequence joins TRBV2 and TRBJ1-5; D is unclear. Germline V gene lookup returns CDR1 SNHLY and CDR2 FYNNEI. The CDR3 is 15 amino acids. Trimming took 5 bases from V and 0 from J, leaving 11 bases between them. This CDR3 is CASSPQTYSNQPQHF. As DNA, the CDR3 is TGTGCCAGCAGTCCACAGACATATAGCAATCAGCCCCAGCATTTT.

V is TRBV5-4 and J is TRBJ2-3, with 15 bases identical to TRBD2. Unmatched junction bases numbered 4, after V lost 3 bases and J lost 5 bases. This CDR3 region has 16 residues. In germline, CDR1 is SGHNT, CDR2 YYREEE (reference sequence). For the CDR3, the DNA is TGTGCCAGCAGCTCGGGACTAGCGGGGGGCAGAGATACGCAGTATTTT. As protein: CASSSGLAGGRDTQYF. The variable domain in full, with the rest retrieved from reference TRBV5-4 and TRBJ2-3, is ETGVTQSPTHLIKTRGQQVTLRCSSQSGHNTVSWYQQALGQGPQFIFQYYREEENGRGNFPPRFSGLQFPNYSSELNVNALELDDSALYLCASSSGLAGGRDTQYFGPGTRLTVL.

The CDR3, as DNA: TGTGCCAGCAGCCCCCACAGGGTTTCTAATGAAAAACTGTTTTTT. It specifies CASSPHRVSNEKLFF. This chain uses TRBV7-8 with TRBJ1-4; weak D call: TRBD1 (6 bases). The CDR3 loop spans 15 amino acids. In germline, CDR1 is SGHVS, CDR2 FQNEAQ. The V gene lost 5 bases and the J gene lost 3 bases, with 13 bases spanning the gap.